This TCR beta chain was sequenced for a study of cytomegalovirus exposure and HLA in healthy donors. Only a few counts were recorded for this clone. Per the germline V gene, CDR1 is SGHVS and CDR2 is FQNEAQ. The CDR3 contains 18 residues. The V gene lost 1 base and the J gene lost 3 bases, with 19 bases spanning the gap. Primers: 60 Vbeta forward and 13 Jbeta reverse. TCRdb keeps only in-frame clones here, not all; method: immunoSEQ multiplex PCR. The table lists some 140,000 clones, roughly three fifths of them singletons, with approximately 2.5% in the top ten. The source material was PBMCs. J is TRBJ1-5 and V is TRBV7-8; D is perhaps TRBD1 (5 bases). The clonotype comes from a woman between 35 and 50 years old in good health and CMV-seronegative. For the CDR3, the DNA is TGTGCCAGCAGCTTAGAGGGCTACACGGGTGGACACAATCAGCCCCAGCATTTT. Encoded protein: CASSLEGYTGGHNQPQHF.